These T cell receptor beta chains were read from a single sample in a study of cytomegalovirus exposure and HLA in healthy donors. The data were produced by immunoSEQ multiplex PCR, yet TCRdb's version contains in-frame clones alone and is incomplete. The sample holds some 98,000 clones, around 68% seen once. Source material: PBMCs. The receptors were sampled from a man aged 50-59 years in good health and CMV-seronegative. The CDR3 runs from the conserved cysteine through the conserved F or W.

J gene,V gene,CDR3 protein
TRBJ2-2,TRBV7-8,CASSLGRFNTGELFF
TRBJ2-7,TRBV28,CASSYSARTGPSF
TRBJ2-2,TRBV7-9,CASSTGGNGELFF
TRBJ2-7,TRBV7-9,CASSKSPSTGGSYEQYF
TRBJ1-5,TRBV6-1,CASTPGPGMSGPQHF
TRBJ2-3,TRBV5-1,CASSFSLAGDTQYF
TRBJ1-2,TRBV28,CASIPFRGQNYGYTF
TRBJ2-7,TRBV6-6,CASRKRTGSYEQYF
-,TRBV30,CAWRDRSSYEQYF
TRBJ1-3,TRBV2,CASRARWTLAGNTIYF
TRBJ2-7,TRBV11-2,CASSLLQGGPAYEQYF
TRBJ1-4,TRBV4-3,CASSHRGDEKLFF
TRBJ2-7,TRBV7-9,CASSLVLGKANEQYF
TRBJ2-7,TRBV18,CASSPGLTYEQYF
TRBJ1-1,TRBV11-2,CASSLDPPGFLTEAFF
TRBJ1-2,TRBV10-3,CAISGTGLMDYTF
TRBJ2-3,TRBV11-3,CASSQQGNTDTQYF
TRBJ1-2,TRBV7-2,CASSLAVAGNYGYTF
TRBJ1-2,TRBV7-9,CASSLTGVTNYGYTF
TRBJ1-6,TRBV7-9,CASSLLAGMDSPLHF
TRBJ2-5,TRBV7-8,CASSLGGATKIQETQYF
TRBJ1-2,TRBV6-5,CASSAPPVSRGRYTF
TRBJ1-5,TRBV7-9,CASSPPGYNQPQHF
TRBJ2-3,TRBV10-1,CASSESGQGSTDTQYF